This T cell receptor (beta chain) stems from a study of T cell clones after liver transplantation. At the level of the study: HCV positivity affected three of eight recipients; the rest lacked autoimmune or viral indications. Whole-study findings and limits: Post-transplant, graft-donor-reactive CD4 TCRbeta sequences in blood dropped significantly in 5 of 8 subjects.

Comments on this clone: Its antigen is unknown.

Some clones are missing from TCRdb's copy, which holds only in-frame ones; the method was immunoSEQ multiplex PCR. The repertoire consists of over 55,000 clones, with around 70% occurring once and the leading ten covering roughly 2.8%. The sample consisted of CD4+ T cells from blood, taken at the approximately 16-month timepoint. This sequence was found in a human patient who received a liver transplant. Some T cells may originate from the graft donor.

CDR3 nucleotide sequence: TGTGCCAGCCCAGACGTCACTGAAGCTTTCTTT. This translates into CASPDVTEAFF. The chain links TRBV19 to TRBJ1-1; D remains unclear. The CDR3 consists of 11 residues. V lost 9 bases, J lost 4 bases, and 9 bases lay in between. The germline CDR1 and CDR2 sequences are LNHDA and SQIVND (reference sequence).